In its sample, the clone carrying this TCR beta chain was seen a few times. Antigen specificity is unknown. The data were taken from a study of T cell repertoires in cytomegalovirus infection. Across the whole study: Indications came from public TCR beta signatures; they pointed to CMV infection and to a matching HLA type.

General study findings and limits: Ex vivo responses were dominated by HLA-C-restricted CMV-specific TCR beta clonotypes.

Using its own MiXCR run on the reads, TCRdb lists one record per CDR3 protein. Here the sample spans under 850,000 distinct CDR3 sequences, 30% to 35% being singletons. The germline V and J ends were trimmed by 2 bases and 2 bases, with 15 bases remaining between them. Germline CDR1 and CDR2: SGHVS and FQNEAQ. The CDR3 covers 16 residues. The specimen was cultured PBMCs, collected from culture after CMV antigen stimulation. The origin of this receptor is a human donor in good health (CMV status not recorded). Some clones in this sample may be carry-over from other donors' samples. This chain joins TRBV7-8 and TRBJ1-2; no reliable D call. The CDR3 bases are TGTGCCAGCAGCTTAAATCCCCCGGGCTCCAACTATGGCTACACCTTC. Translated: CASSLNPPGSNYGYTF.